The 19 T cell receptor beta chains listed next were all sequenced from one sample in a study of CD8 T cells in ankylosing spondylitis. MiXCR, run by TCRdb on the 5' RACE reads, gives a single entry per CDR3 protein. This sample has some 70,000 distinct CDR3 sequences; 5.3% occur once, and the top ten carry around 2.2%. Input material: blood, either unsorted or a sorted T cell fraction (not recorded which). These receptors all stem from a male donor with ankylosing spondylitis or in good health (not recorded which).

In its sample, this clonotype was seen many times. The genes are TRBV3-1 and TRBJ2-2; 7 bases fit TRBD2. Germline CDR1 and CDR2: LGHDT and YNNKEL (reference sequence). This CDR3 is built from 17 residues. After removal of 0 bases from V and 3 bases from J, the junction contained 7 bases not matched to a gene. The CDR3 reads CASSQDRGGADTGELFF. CDR3 nucleotides: TGTGCCAGCAGCCAAGATCGGGGAGGGGCGGACACCGGGGAGCTGTTTTTT. Drawing the rest from reference TRBV3-1 and TRBJ2-2, the complete variable domain is DTAVSQTPKYLVTQMGNDKSIKCEQNLGHDTMYWYKQDSKKFLKIMFSYNNKELIINETVPNRFSPKSPDKAHLNLHINSLELGDSAVYFCASSQDRGGADTGELFFGEGSRLTVL.

This clonotype has at least ten counts. V gene TRBV4-1 combines with J gene TRBJ2-4, with a possible D match to TRBD1 (6 bases). This CDR3 region has 18 residues. Trimming took off 5 bases at V and 4 bases at J, with 24 bases between the two ends. Germline CDR1 MGHRA, CDR2 YSYEKL. The CDR3 region is CASSGGGGERQPKNIQYF. CDR3 in DNA: TGCGCCAGCAGCGGGGGTGGGGGCGAAAGACAGCCGAAAAACATTCAGTACTTC.

This clonotype was recorded many times. CDR3 in DNA: TGTGCCACCAGTGGGGCGGGACAGGGGGCTGGTAATCAGCCCCAGCATTTT. Translating it yields CATSGAGQGAGNQPQHF. The V call is TRBV24-1, the J call TRBJ1-5, with 12 bases that match TRBD1. Germline CDR1 reads KGHDR; CDR2 reads SFDVKD. This CDR3 is 17 amino acids long. Losses at the gene ends were 5 bases for V and 4 bases for J; bases not matched to a gene: 8.

This clonotype has ten or more counts. This chain connects TRBV29-1 to TRBJ1-2; D is unresolved. Germline CDR1 SQVTM, CDR2 ANQGSEA. The V end was cut by 2 bases, the J end by 5 bases, with 6 bases between. The CDR3 runs to 11 residues. The CDR3 nucleotides read TGCAGCGTTGAACAGCTTTATGGCTACACCTTC. Residues: CSVEQLYGYTF.

This clonotype appeared many times. V and J are TRBV4-1 and TRBJ2-3; 8 bases agree with TRBD2. CDR3 size: 16 residues. Germline assignment: CDR1 MGHRA and CDR2 YSYEKL. The V and J ends lost 0 bases and 8 bases, in that order; junction bases with no gene match: 10. Here the CDR3 reads CASSQDRTGGPRTQYF. The CDR3 coding sequence is TGCGCCAGCAGCCAAGATCGAACGGGGGGGCCACGTACGCAGTATTTT.

This clonotype was observed many times. The chain uses TRBV12-3 or TRBV12-4 and TRBJ2-7; TRBD2 is a possible D gene (6 bases). CDR3 size: 15 residues. V was clipped by 5 bases and J by 3 bases, with 17 bases between them. Here the CDR3 reads CASSGLSGAYYEQYF. The CDR3 DNA sequence: TGTGCCAGCAGTGGCCTCTCGGGAGCCTACTACGAGCAGTACTTC.

The sample holds many counts of this clonotype. V and J are TRBV10-3 and TRBJ2-7; D remains ambiguous. The germline V and J ends were trimmed by 1 base and 0 bases, with 10 bases remaining between them. In germline, CDR1 is ENHRY, CDR2 SYGVKD. CDR3 length: 15 amino acids. The CDR3 spells CAISEFKESSYEQYF. CDR3 nucleotide sequence: TGTGCCATCAGTGAGTTCAAAGAGAGCTCCTACGAGCAGTACTTC.

There are many counts of this clonotype. The V and J genes are TRBV11-2 and TRBJ1-1, with D unresolved. The CDR3 is 16 amino acids. Germline assignment: CDR1 SGHAT and CDR2 FQNNGV. V was cut by 5 bases and J by 6 bases, with 22 bases left in between. CDR3 region: CASSNWGEDGEPEAFF. DNA for the CDR3: TGTGCCAGCAGCAATTGGGGAGAGGACGGGGAACCTGAAGCTTTCTTT.

This clonotype was counted many times. The CDR3 is CASSLDSGYGTDTQYF. CDR3 nucleotides: TGCGCCAGCAGCTTGGATAGCGGGTATGGCACAGATACGCAGTATTTT. The chain uses TRBV5-1 and TRBJ2-3; TRBD2 aligns across 7 bases. This CDR3 spans 16 amino acids. The V and J ends lost 0 bases and 1 base, in that order; junction bases with no gene match: 5. CDR1 is SGHRS and CDR2 is YFSETQ in the germline V gene.

This clonotype was counted at least ten times. This chain links TRBV12-3 or TRBV12-4 with TRBJ2-1; 7 bases are a match to TRBD2. The ends lost 6 bases at V and 3 bases at J; junction bases unmatched: 2. There are 13 residues in the CDR3. CDR3 loop: CASSRGDYNEQFF. The CDR3 bases are TGTGCCAGCAGCCGGGGGGACTACAATGAGCAGTTCTTC.

V usage is TRBV5-4 and J usage is TRBJ1-1; D gene unclear. Germline V lookup: CDR1 SGHNT, CDR2 YYREEE (reference sequence). Trimming took 0 bases from V and 10 from J, leaving 13 bases between them. The CDR3 spans 13 residues. The CDR3 spells CASSLDGVLAAFF. The CDR3 bases are TGTGCCAGCAGCTTGGACGGGGTTTTGGCAGCTTTCTTT.

This clonotype was counted at least ten times. The V and J genes are TRBV19 and TRBJ1-6; the D is unclear. Germline CDR1 and CDR2: LNHDA and SQIVND (reference sequence). The V and J ends lost 4 bases and 5 bases respectively, with 9 bases between them. CDR3 size: 14 residues. DNA for the CDR3: TGTGCCAGTAGTACCAACCCCGATAATTCACCCCTCCACTTT. Translating gives CASSTNPDNSPLHF.

This clonotype was seen repeatedly, ten times or more. The CDR3 bases are TGTGCCAGCTCACCAACGACAGATGGAAACACCATATATTTT. It specifies CASSPTTDGNTIYF. This chain connects TRBV18 to TRBJ1-3; D might be TRBD1 (5 bases). CDR3 length: 14 residues. Germline V lookup: CDR1 KGHSH, CDR2 LQKENI. Trimming pared 2 bases from V and 3 bases from J, leaving 8 bases between.

This clonotype was counted ten times or more. V is TRBV7-6 and J is TRBJ2-3; the D gene is possibly TRBD1 (5 bases). The CDR3 is made up of 15 amino acids. Trimming removed 3 bases from V and 0 bases from J, with 10 bases in between. The germline V gene has CDR1 SGHVS and CDR2 FNYEAQ. CDR3 sequence: CASSFSTASTDTQYF. DNA for the CDR3: TGTGCCAGCAGCTTTTCGACAGCTAGCACAGATACGCAGTATTTT.

In this sample, this clonotype turned up many times. This sequence joins TRBV5-1 and TRBJ2-2; D not certain. The CDR3 sequence is 16 residues long. Deletions cut 1 base from V and 7 bases from J, with 17 bases between. Germline V gene lookup returns CDR1 SGHRS and CDR2 YFSETQ. The CDR3 reads CASSLRAAYLHGELFF. CDR3 sequence (DNA): TGCGCCAGCAGCTTGAGGGCTGCCTATTTACACGGGGAGCTGTTTTTT.

In its sample, this clonotype was seen many times. This chain links TRBV7-9 with TRBJ2-7; D is unclear. The germline gives CDR1 SEHNR, CDR2 FQNEAQ (reference sequence). The length of the CDR3 is 13 residues. V lost 0 bases and J 2 bases, leaving 5 bases between the germline ends. The CDR3 reads CASSLATTYEQYF. The DNA of the CDR3 is TGTGCCAGCAGCTTAGCCACAACCTACGAGCAGTACTTC.

This clonotype was counted ten times or more. CDR3 sequence: CSAREDRGFYGYTF. Written as DNA, the CDR3 is TGCAGTGCTAGAGAGGACAGGGGGTTCTATGGCTACACCTTC. The J gene is TRBJ1-2, the V gene TRBV20-1; TRBD1 matches at 10 bases. Germline loops: CDR1 DFQATT, CDR2 SNEGSKA (reference sequence). This CDR3 contains 14 residues. Trimming removed 0 bases from V and 4 bases from J; junction bases left unmatched: 2.

This clonotype was seen repeatedly, ten times or more. The genes are TRBV11-2 and TRBJ2-3, with 7 bases fitting TRBD1. Germline lookup yields CDR1 SGHAT and CDR2 FQNNGV. Trimming took 4 bases from V and 0 from J; bases not matched to a gene: 7. The CDR3 spans 16 residues. The CDR3 DNA reads as TGTGCCAGCAGCTCCCGACAGGGATCGAGCACAGATACGCAGTATTTT. This codes for CASSSRQGSSTDTQYF.

Many counts were recorded for this clonotype. The rearrangement joins TRBV27 to TRBJ2-1; 8 bases line up with TRBD2. Germline CDR1 is MNHEY and CDR2 is SMNVEV (reference sequence). V lost 5 bases, J lost 10 bases, and 13 bases stayed unmatched. This CDR3 has 15 amino acids. CDR3 sequence (DNA): TGTGCCAGCAGTGAGGAACCGGGGGGGCCCAGCGAGCAGTTCTTC. Protein product: CASSEEPGGPSEQFF.